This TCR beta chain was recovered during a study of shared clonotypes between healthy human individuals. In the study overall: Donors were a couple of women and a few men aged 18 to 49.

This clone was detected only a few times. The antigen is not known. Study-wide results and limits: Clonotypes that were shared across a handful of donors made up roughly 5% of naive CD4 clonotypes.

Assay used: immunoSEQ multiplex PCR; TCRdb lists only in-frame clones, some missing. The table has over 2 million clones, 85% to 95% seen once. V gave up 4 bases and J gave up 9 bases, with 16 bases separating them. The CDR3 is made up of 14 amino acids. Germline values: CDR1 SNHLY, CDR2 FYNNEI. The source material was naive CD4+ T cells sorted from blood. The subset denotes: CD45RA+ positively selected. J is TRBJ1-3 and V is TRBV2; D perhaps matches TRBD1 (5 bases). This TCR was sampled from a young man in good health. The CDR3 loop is CASSVAGSGSTIYF. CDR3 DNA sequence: TGTGCCAGCAGTGTTGCAGGGTCAGGGAGCACCATATATTTT.